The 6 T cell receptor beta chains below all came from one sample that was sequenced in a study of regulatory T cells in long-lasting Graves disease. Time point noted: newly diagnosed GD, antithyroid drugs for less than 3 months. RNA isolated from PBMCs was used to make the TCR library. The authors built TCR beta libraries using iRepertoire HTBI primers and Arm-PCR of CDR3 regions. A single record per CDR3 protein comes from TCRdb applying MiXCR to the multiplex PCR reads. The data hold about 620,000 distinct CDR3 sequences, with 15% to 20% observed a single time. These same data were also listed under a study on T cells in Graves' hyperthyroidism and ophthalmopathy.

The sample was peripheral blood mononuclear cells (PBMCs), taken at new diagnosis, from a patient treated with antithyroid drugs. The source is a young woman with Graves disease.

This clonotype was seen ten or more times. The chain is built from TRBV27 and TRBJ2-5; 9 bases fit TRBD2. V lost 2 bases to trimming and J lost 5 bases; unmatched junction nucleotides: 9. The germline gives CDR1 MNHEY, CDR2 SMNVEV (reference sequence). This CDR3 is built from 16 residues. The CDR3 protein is CASSLLPSSGIETQYF. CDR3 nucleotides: TGTGCCAGCAGTTTACTGCCGTCTAGCGGGATTGAGACCCAGTACTTC.

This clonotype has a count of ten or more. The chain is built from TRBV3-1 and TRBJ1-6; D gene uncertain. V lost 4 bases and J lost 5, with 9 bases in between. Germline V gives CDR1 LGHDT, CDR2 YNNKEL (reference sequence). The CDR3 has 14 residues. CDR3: CASSPGLDNSPLHF. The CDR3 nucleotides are TGTGCCAGCAGCCCCGGACTGGATAATTCACCCCTCCACTTT.

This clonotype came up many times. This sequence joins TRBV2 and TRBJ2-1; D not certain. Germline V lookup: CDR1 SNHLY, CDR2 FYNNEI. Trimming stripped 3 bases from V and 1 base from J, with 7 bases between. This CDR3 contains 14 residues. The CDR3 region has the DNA TGTGCCAGCAGTGATGAAGGTTCCTACAATGAGCAGTTCTTC. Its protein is CASSDEGSYNEQFF.

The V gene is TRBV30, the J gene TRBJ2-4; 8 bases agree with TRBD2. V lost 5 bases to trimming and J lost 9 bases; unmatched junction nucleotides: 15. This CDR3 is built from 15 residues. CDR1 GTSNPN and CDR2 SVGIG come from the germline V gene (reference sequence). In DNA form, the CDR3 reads TGTGCCTGGTCCTATAGCGGGGCTCGGCGTGGCATTCAGTACTTC. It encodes CAWSYSGARRGIQYF.

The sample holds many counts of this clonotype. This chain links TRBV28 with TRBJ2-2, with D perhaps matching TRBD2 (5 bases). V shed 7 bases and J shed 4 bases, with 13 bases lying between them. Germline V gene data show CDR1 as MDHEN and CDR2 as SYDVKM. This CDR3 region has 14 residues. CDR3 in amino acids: CASMDWARTGELFF. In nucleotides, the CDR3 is TGTGCCAGCATGGACTGGGCTCGCACCGGGGAGCTGTTTTTT.

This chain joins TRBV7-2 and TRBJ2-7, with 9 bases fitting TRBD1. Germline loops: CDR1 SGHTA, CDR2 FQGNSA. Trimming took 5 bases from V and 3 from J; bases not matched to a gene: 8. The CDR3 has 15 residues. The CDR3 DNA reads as TGTGCCAGCAGCCTCCTGGGACAGGGTGTCTACGAGCAGTACTTC. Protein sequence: CASSLLGQGVYEQYF.